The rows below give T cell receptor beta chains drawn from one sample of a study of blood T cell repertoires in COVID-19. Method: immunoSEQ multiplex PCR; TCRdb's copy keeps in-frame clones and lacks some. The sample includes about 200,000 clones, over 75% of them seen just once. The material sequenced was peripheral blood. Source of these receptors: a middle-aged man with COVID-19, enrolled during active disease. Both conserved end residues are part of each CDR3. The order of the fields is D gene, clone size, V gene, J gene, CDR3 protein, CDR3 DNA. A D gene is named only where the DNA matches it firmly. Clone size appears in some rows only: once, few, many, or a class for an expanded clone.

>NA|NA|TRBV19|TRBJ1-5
CASSIWGLGSNQPQHF
TGTGCCAGTAGTATCTGGGGCCTGGGAAGCAATCAGCCCCAGCATTTT
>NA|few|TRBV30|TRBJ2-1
CAWSIVSLGEQFF
TGTGCCTGGAGTATTGTTAGCTTAGGTGAGCAGTTCTTC
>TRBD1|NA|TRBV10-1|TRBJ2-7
CASSGEQGSSVYEQYF
TGCGCCAGCAGCGGGGAACAGGGGTCTAGTGTCTACGAGCAGTACTTC
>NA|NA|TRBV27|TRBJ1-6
CASSILNSPLHF
TGTGCCAGCAGTATCCTGAATTCACCCCTCCACTTT
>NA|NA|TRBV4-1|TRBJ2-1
CASSQVGAGVSYNEQFF
TGCGCCAGCAGCCAAGTGGGGGCCGGGGTATCCTACAATGAGCAGTTCTTC
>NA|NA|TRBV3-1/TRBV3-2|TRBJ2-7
CASSQSLQTYEQYF
TGTGCCAGCAGCCAATCGTTACAGACCTACGAGCAGTACTTC
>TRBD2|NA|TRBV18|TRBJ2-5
CASSLRTSGSYLRGIETQYF
TGTGCCAGCTCGCTCCGGACTAGCGGCTCATACCTCCGAGGGATCGAGACCCAGTACTTC
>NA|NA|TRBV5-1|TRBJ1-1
CASSFSGVNTEAFF
TGCGCCAGCAGCTTTTCCGGGGTGAACACTGAAGCTTTCTTT
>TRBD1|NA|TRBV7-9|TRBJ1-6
CASSLTSDRRYNSPLHF
TGTGCCAGCAGCTTAACCTCGGACAGGAGATATAATTCACCCCTCCACTTT
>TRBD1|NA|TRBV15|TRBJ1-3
CATSRDGRTGFTGNTIYF
TGTGCCACCAGCAGAGATGGGCGGACAGGGTTCACTGGAAACACCATATATTTT
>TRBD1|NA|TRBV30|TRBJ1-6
CAWMTGGFNSPLHF
TGTGCCTGGATGACAGGGGGGTTTAATTCACCCCTCCACTTT
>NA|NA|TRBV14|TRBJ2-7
CASSQSSAKQYF
TGTGCCAGCAGCCAATCTAGCGCTAAGCAGTACTTC
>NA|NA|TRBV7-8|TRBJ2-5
CASSLGTRGGETQYF
TGTGCCAGCAGCTTAGGGACCAGAGGAGGTGAGACCCAGTACTTC
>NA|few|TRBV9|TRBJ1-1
CASSLRPGNTEAFF
TGTGCCAGCAGCCTACGACCGGGGAACACTGAAGCTTTCTTT
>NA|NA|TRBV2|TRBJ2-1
CASSRINEQFF
TGTGCCTCCTCTAGGATAAATGAGCAGTTCTTC
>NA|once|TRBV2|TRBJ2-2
CASSVLYTGELFF
TGTGCCAGCAGTGTTTTATACACCGGGGAGCTGTTTTTT
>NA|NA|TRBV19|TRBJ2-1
CASAVAGNEQFF
TGTGCCAGCGCCGTAGCTGGCAATGAGCAGTTCTTC
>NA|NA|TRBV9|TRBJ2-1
CASSVVYGGNEQFF
TGTGCCAGCAGCGTAGTGTACGGAGGGAATGAGCAGTTCTTC
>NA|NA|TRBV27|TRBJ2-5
CASSPRRQETQYF
TGTGCCAGCAGCCCGAGGCGCCAAGAGACCCAGTACTTC
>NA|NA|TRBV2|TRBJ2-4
CASSEGQLAKNIQYF
TGTGCCAGCAGTGAAGGACAACTAGCCAAAAACATTCAGTACTTC
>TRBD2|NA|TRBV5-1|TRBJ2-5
CASGASGRAEETQYF
TGCGCCAGCGGGGCTAGCGGGAGGGCCGAGGAGACCCAGTACTTC
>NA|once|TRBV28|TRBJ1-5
CASRPLLLRPQHF
TGTGCCAGCAGACCCCTATTACTTAGGCCCCAGCATTTT
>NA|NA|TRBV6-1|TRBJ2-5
CASSGAEIQGKETQYF
TGTGCCAGCAGTGGCGCGGAAATCCAGGGTAAAGAGACCCAGTACTTC
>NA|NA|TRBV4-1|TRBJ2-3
CASSQEKSVVRDTQYF
TGCGCCAGCAGCCAAGAGAAGTCGGTGGTGAGGGATACGCAGTATTTT
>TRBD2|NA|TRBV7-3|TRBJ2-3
CASSALAGVKDTQYF
TGTGCCAGCAGCGCCCTAGCGGGGGTGAAAGATACGCAGTATTTT
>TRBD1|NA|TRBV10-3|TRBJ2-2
CAISESGQSGELFF
TGTGCCATCAGTGAGTCGGGACAGTCCGGGGAGCTGTTTTTT
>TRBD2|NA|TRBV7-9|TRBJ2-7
CASSPMGLAGGPFWGQYF
TGTGCCAGCAGCCCCATGGGACTAGCGGGAGGCCCGTTTTGGGGGCAGTACTTC
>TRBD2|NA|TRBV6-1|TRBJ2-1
CASSEPGLAANEQFF
TGTGCCAGCAGTGAACCGGGACTAGCGGCCAATGAGCAGTTCTTC
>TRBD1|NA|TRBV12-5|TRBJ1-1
CASGPAWDRNTEAFF
TGTGCTAGTGGGCCTGCTTGGGACAGGAACACTGAAGCTTTCTTT